This TCR beta chain was retrieved from a study of molecular identifiers for immune sequencing clone quantification. The V end lost 1 base, the J end lost 0 bases, and 10 bases lay between the germline ends. The CDR3 loop spans 16 amino acids. The germline V gene has CDR1 SEHNR and CDR2 FQNEAQ (reference sequence). Via MiXCR, TCRdb re-called the PCR reads, giving one row per CDR3 protein. The sample has tens of thousands of distinct CDR3 sequences, less than 20% seen once. This clonotype was seen repeatedly, ten times or more. As yet, its antigen is unknown. Study-level results: Jurkat TCR RNA that was spiked in from one cell was reportedly detectable among 750,000 to 1,000,000 naive cells.

In the sort, naive CD8 T cells were defined as CD8+CD4-CCR7+CD45RA+. The chain is built from TRBV7-9 and TRBJ2-4, with TRBD2 as a possible D gene (5 bases). The TCR comes from a human donor in good health. Some libraries in this study had Jurkat cell RNA spiked in. The sequencing input was naive CD8+ T cells from blood, with Jurkat cell RNA spiked in. The sample's subset: FACS-sorted CD8+CD4-CCR7+CD45RA+ naive T cells. CDR3 amino acids: CASSLGLGVAKNIQYF. Here the CDR3 DNA reads TGTGCCAGCAGCTTAGGGTTGGGAGTAGCCAAAAACATTCAGTACTTC.